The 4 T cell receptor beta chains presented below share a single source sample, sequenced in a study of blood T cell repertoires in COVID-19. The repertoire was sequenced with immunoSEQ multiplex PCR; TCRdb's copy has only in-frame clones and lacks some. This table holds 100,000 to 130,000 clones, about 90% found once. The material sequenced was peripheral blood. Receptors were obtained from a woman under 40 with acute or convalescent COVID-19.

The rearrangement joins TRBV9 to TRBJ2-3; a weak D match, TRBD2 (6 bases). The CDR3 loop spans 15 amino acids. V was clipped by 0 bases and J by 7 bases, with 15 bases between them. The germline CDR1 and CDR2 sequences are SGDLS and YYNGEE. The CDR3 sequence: CASSVDGGTGYTQYF. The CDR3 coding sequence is TGTGCCAGCAGCGTAGATGGCGGGACTGGTTATACGCAGTATTTT.

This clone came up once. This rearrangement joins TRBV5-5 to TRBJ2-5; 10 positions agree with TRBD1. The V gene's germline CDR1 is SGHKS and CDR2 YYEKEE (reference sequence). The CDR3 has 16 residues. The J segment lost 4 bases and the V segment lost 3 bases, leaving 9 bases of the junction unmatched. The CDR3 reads CASSSDRGVPRETQYF. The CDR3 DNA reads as TGTGCCAGCAGCTCGGACAGGGGGGTTCCAAGAGAGACCCAGTACTTC.

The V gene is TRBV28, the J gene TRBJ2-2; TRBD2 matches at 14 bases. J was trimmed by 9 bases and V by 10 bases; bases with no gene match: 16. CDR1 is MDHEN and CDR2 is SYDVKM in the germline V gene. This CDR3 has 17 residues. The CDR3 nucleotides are TGTGCCACCCTTCCCCGGGGACTAGCGGGGGATAGGTGGGAGCTGTTTTTT. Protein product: CATLPRGLAGDRWELFF.

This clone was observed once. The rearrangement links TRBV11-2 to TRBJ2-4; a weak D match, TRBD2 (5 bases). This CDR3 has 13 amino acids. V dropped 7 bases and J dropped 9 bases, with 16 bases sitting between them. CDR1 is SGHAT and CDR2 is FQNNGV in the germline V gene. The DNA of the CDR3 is TGTGCCAGCAACCAACGAGAGGGAATCATTCAGTACTTC. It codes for CASNQREGIIQYF.